The following is a T cell receptor beta chain sequence with its context. Antigen: not known. The data stem from a study of response to subunit inactivated influenza vaccine. Study-level points and caveats: Authors proposed each seasonal influenza vaccination draws in few new T cells.

The germline V and J ends were trimmed by 0 bases and 0 bases, with 12 bases remaining between them. Germline V lookup: CDR1 MNHEY, CDR2 SVGAGI. The CDR3 has 17 amino acids. MiXCR was run by TCRdb on the RT-PCR reads, yielding one entry per CDR3 protein. Here the sample spans hundreds of thousands of distinct CDR3 sequences, about 7.6% being singletons. The rearrangement joins TRBV6-5 to TRBJ2-1; no clear D gene. The input for sequencing was PBMCs from blood, taken roughly 24 months after vaccination. This TCR derives from a man aged 50 to 69 who received an inactivated influenza vaccine. The CDR3 nucleotides read TGTGCCAGCAGTTACTCGGGAAGCGCCTTCTCCTACAATGAGCAGTTCTTC. Its translation is CASSYSGSAFSYNEQFF.